A selection of T cell receptor beta chains follows, all from one sample in a study of T cell repertoires in cytomegalovirus infection. TCRdb processed the reads anew with MiXCR; each CDR3 protein has one entry. This sample has almost 500,000 distinct CDR3 sequences; over 9% occur once, and the top ten carry roughly 10%. The sample comprised PBMCs. The receptors derive from a human donor in good health (CMV status not recorded). Some clones in this sample may be carry-over from other donors' samples. The CDR3 runs from the conserved cysteine through the conserved F or W. The D gene is left open where the match is weak. Rows give clone size only sometimes, using once, few, many, or a class for an expanded clone.

D gene,J gene,V gene,clone size,CDR3 DNA,CDR3 protein
NA,TRBJ2-3,TRBV5-5,many,TGTGCCAGCAGCTTGTACGCAGGGATCAGCACAGATACGCAGTATTTT,CASSLYAGISTDTQYF
TRBD1,TRBJ1-1,TRBV14,many,TGTGCCAGCAGCCAAAGACAGGGTGTTGTCTACACTGAAGCTTTCTTT,CASSQRQGVVYTEAFF
NA,TRBJ1-1,TRBV7-9,many,TGTGCCAGCAGCTTAGGGTCCGGACGGTTGGAAAGAGCTTTCTTT,CASSLGSGRLERAFF
NA,TRBJ2-5,TRBV6-5,many,TGTGCCAGCAGTTACAGTAAGCGGTGGGAGACCCAGTACTTC,CASSYSKRWETQYF
NA,TRBJ1-5,TRBV7-2,many,TGTGCCAGCAGCGTAGAGGGGAAGCCCCAGCATTTT,CASSVEGKPQHF
TRBD2,TRBJ2-7,TRBV20-1,few,TGCAGTGCTAGACCCGGGACTAGCGGTACCTACGAGCAGTACTTC,CSARPGTSGTYEQYF
NA,TRBJ2-5,TRBV20-1,few,TGCAGTGCTAATACCCTAGCTCAATTTTTCGGAGAGACCCAGTACTTC,CSANTLAQFFGETQYF
TRBD2,TRBJ2-7,TRBV4-1,many,TGTGCCAGCAGCCAAGGACTAGCGAACGAGCAGTACTTC,CASSQGLANEQYF
TRBD1,TRBJ1-2,TRBV11-2,many,TGTGCCAGCACTACCTCCCGGACAGGGTACTATGGCTACACCTTC,CASTTSRTGYYGYTF
TRBD2,TRBJ2-3,TRBV5-4,many,TGTGCCAGCAGCTTAAAACTAGCGATGGGGAGCACAGATACGCAGTATTTT,CASSLKLAMGSTDTQYF
TRBD2,TRBJ2-5,TRBV7-3,many,TGTGCCAGCAGCCGACTAGCGGGAAGGGGGACCCAGTACTTC,CASSRLAGRGTQYF
NA,TRBJ2-3,TRBV7-8,many,TGTGCCAGCAGCTTAAGGATCAGCACAGATACGCAGTATTTT,CASSLRISTDTQYF
TRBD2,TRBJ2-1,TRBV7-3,many,TGTGCCAGCAGCTCAACCGGGACTAGCGGCTACAATGAGCAGTTCTTC,CASSSTGTSGYNEQFF
NA,TRBJ1-3,TRBV12-3/TRBV12-4,many,TGTGCCAGCAGTTTCGGGACCGGCCAGGACACCATATATTTT,CASSFGTGQDTIYF
TRBD2,TRBJ2-1,TRBV2,many,TGTGCCAGCAGTGAACCTAGCGGGAGTATTACCCAGCGGTCCTACAATGAGCAGTTCTTC,CASSEPSGSITQRSYNEQFF
NA,TRBJ1-5,TRBV20-1,many,TGCAGTGTTCACCCGGGGGAAGGGCCCCAGCATTTT,CSVHPGEGPQHF
NA,TRBJ2-3,TRBV20-1,few,TGCAGTGCTAGATCCTCAAGGGAGAGCACAGATACGCAGTATTTT,CSARSSRESTDTQYF
TRBD1,TRBJ2-7,TRBV7-3,many,TGTGCCAGCAGCTTGGGTCCCAGGACAGGGTTAGACCACGAGCAGTACTTC,CASSLGPRTGLDHEQYF
NA,TRBJ1-5,TRBV20-1,many,TGCAGTGCTAGAGAGGGGGGAAGCAGCAATCAGCCCCAGCATTTT,CSAREGGSSNQPQHF
NA,TRBJ2-2,TRBV6-6,NA,TGTGCCGCACGAAGACGGGCGACCGGGGAGCTGTTTTTT,CAARRRATGELFF
NA,TRBJ1-1,TRBV27,many,TGTGCCAGCAGTCAGCCCCGGCTGAACACTGAAGCTTTCTTT,CASSQPRLNTEAFF
NA,TRBJ2-3,TRBV12-3/TRBV12-4,many,TGTGCCAGCAGTTTAGCGCTGAGGGATACGCAGTATTTT,CASSLALRDTQYF
TRBD1,TRBJ1-5,TRBV6-1,many,TGTGCCAGCAGCATGGGACAGAAGAATCAGCCCCAGCATTTT,CASSMGQKNQPQHF
TRBD1,TRBJ1-3,TRBV7-2,many,TGTGCCAGCAGCCAGACGACAGGGCCTGGAAACACCATATATTTT,CASSQTTGPGNTIYF